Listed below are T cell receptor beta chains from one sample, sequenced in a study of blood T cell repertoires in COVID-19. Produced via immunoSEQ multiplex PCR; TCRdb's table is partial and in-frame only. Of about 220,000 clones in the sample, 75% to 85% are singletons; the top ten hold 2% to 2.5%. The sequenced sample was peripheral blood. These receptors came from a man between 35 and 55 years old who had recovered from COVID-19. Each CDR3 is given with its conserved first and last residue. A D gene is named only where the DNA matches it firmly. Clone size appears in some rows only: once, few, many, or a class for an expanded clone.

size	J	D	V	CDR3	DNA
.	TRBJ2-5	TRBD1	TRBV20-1	CSASDRGQETQYF	TGCAGTGCTAGTGACAGGGGGCAAGAGACCCAGTACTTC
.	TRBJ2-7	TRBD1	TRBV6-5	CASRRRTGLSYEQYF	TGTGCCAGCAGGCGCCGGACAGGTCTCTCCTACGAGCAGTACTTC
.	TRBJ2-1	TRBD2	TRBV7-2	CASSSRTSGRVYNEQFF	TGTGCCAGCAGCTCCCGGACTAGCGGGAGAGTCTACAATGAGCAGTTCTTC
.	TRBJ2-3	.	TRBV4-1	CASSPAPLLAGRTDTQYF	TGCGCCAGCAGCCCCGCCCCCCTACTAGCAGGGCGCACAGATACGCAGTATTTT
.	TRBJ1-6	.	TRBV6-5	CASRPQLGNSPLHF	TGTGCCAGCAGACCACAGTTAGGCAATTCACCCCTCCACTTT
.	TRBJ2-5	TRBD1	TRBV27	CASRTGGPPTRETQYF	TGTGCCAGCCGGACAGGGGGCCCCCCTACCCGGGAGACCCAGTACTTC
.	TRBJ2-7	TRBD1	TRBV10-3	CASGQGIYEQYF	TGTGCCAGTGGACAGGGGATATACGAGCAGTACTTC
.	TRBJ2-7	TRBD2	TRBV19	CASSPAVAGVYEQYF	TGTGCCAGTAGCCCGGCGGTAGCGGGGGTCTACGAGCAGTACTTC
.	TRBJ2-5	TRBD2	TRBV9	CASSVELAGAQETQYF	TGTGCCAGCAGCGTAGAGCTAGCGGGAGCCCAAGAGACCCAGTACTTC
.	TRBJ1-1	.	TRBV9	CASSWEGGATEAFF	TGTGCCAGCAGCTGGGAGGGGGGCGCGACTGAAGCTTTCTTT
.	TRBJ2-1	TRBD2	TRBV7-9	CASSLRAPAGNEQFF	TGTGCCAGCAGCTTACGTGCCCCAGCGGGGAATGAGCAGTTCTTC
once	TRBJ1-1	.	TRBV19	CASNSQGKPNTEAFF	TGTGCCAGTAATAGTCAGGGGAAACCGAACACTGAAGCTTTCTTT
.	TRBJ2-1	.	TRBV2	CASSDVRGSSYNEQFF	TGTGCCAGCAGTGACGTCCGGGGGAGCTCCTACAATGAGCAGTTCTTC
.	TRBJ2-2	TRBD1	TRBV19	CASSTGELDAGELFF	TGTGCCAGTTCCACAGGGGAATTAGACGCCGGGGAGCTGTTTTTT
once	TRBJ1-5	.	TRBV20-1	CSASTGIHQPQHF	TGCAGTGCTAGTACGGGGATACATCAGCCCCAGCATTTT
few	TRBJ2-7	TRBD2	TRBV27	CASSPDSSGRAYEQYF	TGTGCCAGCAGTCCCGACTCTAGCGGGAGAGCCTACGAGCAGTACTTC
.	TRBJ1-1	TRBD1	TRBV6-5	CASRQGASRNTEAFF	TGTGCCAGCAGACAGGGGGCGAGTCGAAACACTGAAGCTTTCTTT
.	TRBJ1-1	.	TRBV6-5	CASTLAGGTEAFF	TGTGCCAGCACCCTTGCAGGTGGCACTGAAGCTTTCTTT
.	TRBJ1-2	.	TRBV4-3	CASSQDRGNYGYTF	TGCGCCAGCAGCCAAGATCGGGGTAACTATGGCTACACCTTC
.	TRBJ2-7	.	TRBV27	CASRTTQSSYEQYF	TGTGCCAGCAGGACGACTCAGAGCTCCTACGAGCAGTACTTC